This T cell receptor beta chain was documented in a study of blood T cells in healthy people across ages. CDR1 DFQATT and CDR2 SNEGSKA come from the germline V gene (reference sequence). The CDR3 contains 15 residues. V lost 6 bases to trimming and J lost 1 base; unmatched junction nucleotides: 10. The second PCR ran about 6 to 12 cycles with a sample-barcoded 5' primer and J-beta primers. TCRdb redid the calling of the 5' RACE reads with MiXCR, one entry per CDR3 protein. The profile shows roughly 800,000 distinct CDR3 sequences, roughly 64% of them singletons. The J gene is TRBJ2-3, the V gene TRBV20-1, with 7 bases that match TRBD2. Sequencing was carried out using blood. The TCR was taken from a man aged 25-45 years in good health. The CDR3 coding sequence is TGCAGTGCCCCACTCTCGGGAGGACGCACAGATACGCAGTATTTT. This codes for CSAPLSGGRTDTQYF.